The 5 T cell receptor beta chains presented below share a single source sample, sequenced in a study of T cells in women clearing cervical HPV infection. Sequencing used immunoSEQ multiplex PCR; TCRdb keeps in-frame clones, though not all of them. This sample's table has 45,000 to 55,000 clones. The sample taken for sequencing was blood buffy coat. The receptors come from a woman between 18 and 70 years old with a cervical HPV16 infection that either progressed to CIN3+ or cleared (not recorded which).

A remark on this clone: The missing CDR3 end, 3 residues past where the read stops, is filled in from the germline J gene. The rearrangement joins TRBV19 to TRBJ2-1; a weak D match, TRBD1 (5 bases). V was cut by 3 bases and J by 5 bases, with 8 bases left in between. Germline CDR1 LNHDA, CDR2 SQIVND (reference sequence). The CDR3 is made up of 13 amino acids. CDR3 residues: CASSIGHNNEQFF. The CDR3 DNA, read in part, is TGTGCCAGTAGTATCGGACACAACAATGAG.

Details on this clone: Sequencing ends 3 residues short of the CDR3 end; the germline J gene provides the rest. The chain uses TRBV7-9 and TRBJ1-2, with 9 bases aligning to TRBD1. The CDR3 runs to 14 residues. Looked up from germline, CDR1 is SEHNR and CDR2 is FQNEAQ (reference sequence). V was clipped by 5 bases and J by 4 bases; unmatched bases: 5. The DNA read from the CDR3 is TGTGCCAGCAGCCTGACAGGGGGTCTCTATGGC. Translated, it gives CASSLTGGLYG. The CDR3 in its entirety is CASSLTGGLYGYTF.

Partial CDR3 DNA: TGTGCCAGCAGGGCAGGGGGAGATCTCTACGAG. Translated: CASRAGGDLYE. The CDR3 as a whole reads CASRAGGDLYEQYF. The chain couples TRBV28 to TRBJ2-7, with TRBD1 identical over 7 bases. Coverage ceases 3 residues before the CDR3 finishes, and the germline J gene fills in the end. This CDR3 has 14 residues. V was pared by 6 bases and J by 3 bases, with 8 bases of the junction left unmatched. CDR1 MDHEN and CDR2 SYDVKM come from the germline V gene.

Remarks on this clone: The read stops 3 residues short of the end of the CDR3; the missing end is completed from the germline J gene. This sequence joins TRBV30 and TRBJ2-1; tentatively, D is TRBD1 (7 bases). CDR1 and CDR2 from the germline V gene are GTSNPN and SVGIG (reference sequence). V was clipped by 0 bases and J by 6 bases, with 15 bases between them. The CDR3 runs to 15 residues. The sequenced part of the CDR3 DNA is TGTGCCTGGAGTGTACGGAGGGGGCCGGGCAATGAG. Its translation is CAWSVRRGPGNE. The whole CDR3 sequence is CAWSVRRGPGNEQFF.

The CDR3 reads CASSVGYLAGGPNEQYF. Incomplete CDR3 DNA: TGTGCCAGCAGCGTAGGATACCTCGCGGGGGGGCCGAACGAG. This chain joins TRBV9 and TRBJ2-7; TRBD2 matches 9 bases. The read stops 3 residues short of the end of the CDR3; the missing end is completed from the germline J gene. The ends lost 0 bases at V and 5 bases at J; junction bases unmatched: 12. Germline CDR1 SGDLS, CDR2 YYNGEE. CDR3 length: 17 residues.